This T cell receptor beta chain was identified in a study of blood T cells in healthy people across ages. About the research overall: About one barcoded beta molecule per two T cells was the capture yield of template switching.

Then a second PCR, running about 6 to 12 cycles, was carried out with a sample-barcoded 5' primer and a J-beta primer mix. A minimum of 2.5 million CDR3-containing paired-end reads was obtained for each sample. TCRdb ran MiXCR on the 5' RACE reads and lists one entry per CDR3 protein. The sample includes fewer than 2 million distinct CDR3 sequences, about two fifths seen only once; the top ten take more than 20%. The CDR3 extends over 19 amino acids. Deletions cut 2 bases from V and 3 bases from J, with 25 bases between. The germline V gene has CDR1 MNHEY and CDR2 SVGEGT. Those donating, healthy Caucasian individuals from Russia, were aged roughly 6 to 95. Isolation yielded PBMCs, at least 6.5 million per sample, in every case.

Sequenced material: blood. This receptor was obtained from a human donor in good health. The V call is TRBV6-2 or TRBV6-3, the J call TRBJ2-5, with a possible D match to TRBD1 (5 bases). As DNA, the CDR3 is TGTGCCAGCAGTTACCCACAATTCGAAGACAGAGACACTAAAGAGACCCAGTACTTC. It specifies CASSYPQFEDRDTKETQYF.